Each of the 15 T cell receptor beta chains below was sequenced from the same sample in a study of cytomegalovirus exposure and HLA in healthy donors. PCR involved 60 Vbeta and 13 Jbeta primers. The assay was immunoSEQ multiplex PCR, and TCRdb's table has in-frame clones only and misses some. Of some 60,000 clones listed, about four fifths are singletons. Material: PBMCs. Receptor source: a man between 40 and 49 years old in good health and CMV-seronegative.

The chain recombines TRBV30 with TRBJ1-2; maybe TRBD1 (6 bases). The CDR3 spans 13 residues. Trimming removed 3 bases from V and 1 base from J, with 9 bases in between. The germline CDR1 and CDR2 sequences are GTSNPN and SVGIG (reference sequence). CDR3 loop: CAWRDSFNYGYTF. CDR3 nucleotides: TGTGCCTGGAGGGACAGCTTTAACTATGGCTACACCTTC.

The V call is TRBV30, the J call TRBJ1-4; D unclear. CDR3 length equals 14 residues. From germline, CDR1 is GTSNPN and CDR2 SVGIG (reference sequence). The V end lost 3 bases, the J end lost 4 bases, and 12 bases lay between the germline ends. CDR3 residues: CAWRRGEVNEKLFF. For the CDR3, the DNA is TGTGCCTGGAGGCGGGGTGAGGTTAATGAAAAACTGTTTTTT.

The rearrangement uses TRBV30 and TRBJ2-4; weak D call: TRBD2 (6 bases). Germline V gene lookup returns CDR1 GTSNPN and CDR2 SVGIG (reference sequence). This CDR3 contains 15 residues. V lost 5 bases and J lost 3, with 17 bases in between. CDR3 nucleotides: TGTGCCTGGGCGGAGGGGAATTATGGCAAAAACATTCAGTACTTC. It specifies CAWAEGNYGKNIQYF.

The rearrangement joins TRBV5-1 to TRBJ2-2; TRBD1 agrees at 8 bases. This CDR3 spans 17 amino acids. Germline V gene sequence: CDR1 SGHRS, CDR2 YFSETQ. Trimming cost V 1 base and J 2 bases; bases outside gene matches: 7. CDR3 residues: CASSLPGQGSNTGELFF. The CDR3 bases are TGCGCCAGCAGCTTGCCCGGACAGGGTAGCAACACCGGGGAGCTGTTTTTT.

V is TRBV13 and J is TRBJ2-3; TRBD2 agrees at 11 bases. Germline lookup yields CDR1 PRHDT and CDR2 FYEKMQ (reference sequence). CDR3 length: 16 residues. J was trimmed by 2 bases and V by 3 bases; bases with no gene match: 4. In DNA form, the CDR3 reads TGTGCCAGCAGCTTTAGACTAGCGGGGATCACAGATACGCAGTATTTT. Translating gives CASSFRLAGITDTQYF.

This clone was recorded a few times. The V and J genes are TRBV4-3 and TRBJ2-3; D is possibly TRBD2 (6 bases). Per the germline V gene, CDR1 is LGHNA and CDR2 is YSLEER. This CDR3 contains 15 residues. Trimming pared 0 bases from V and 1 base from J, leaving 8 bases between. CDR3 region: CASSQEGGGTDTQYF. CDR3 DNA: TGCGCCAGCAGCCAAGAGGGCGGGGGCACAGATACGCAGTATTTT.

The J gene is TRBJ1-3, the V gene TRBV5-1; D remains ambiguous. The V end was cut by 4 bases, the J end by 0 bases, with 17 bases between. This CDR3 contains 17 residues. CDR1 and CDR2 from the germline V gene are SGHRS and YFSETQ. For the CDR3, the DNA is TGCGCCAGCAGCCTGGATGGACGGGGTAGCTCTGGAAACACCATATATTTT. This gives the protein CASSLDGRGSSGNTIYF.

J is TRBJ1-6 and V is TRBV6-6; D not certain. CDR1 and CDR2 (germline): MNHNY, SVGAGI (reference sequence). The CDR3 has 14 residues. With 2 bases removed from V and 7 bases from J, the gap between germline ends came to 9 bases. DNA for the CDR3: TGTGCCAGCAGTTACGGGCAGCAGAATTCACCCCTCCACTTT. This codes for CASSYGQQNSPLHF.

This chain connects TRBV5-5 to TRBJ1-1; D ambiguous. Germline V lookup: CDR1 SGHKS, CDR2 YYEKEE (reference sequence). V lost 4 bases to trimming and J lost 1 base, with 14 bases between them. There are 15 residues in the CDR3. The CDR3 here is CASSTPLRGNTEAFF. Written as DNA, the CDR3 is TGTGCCAGCAGCACACCTCTCCGGGGGAACACTGAAGCTTTCTTT.

The V and J genes are TRBV21-1 and TRBJ2-5; the D call of TRBD2 is as the table states it, not checked on the DNA. TRBV21-1 is classified as a pseudogene. The CDR3 has 15 amino acids. The chain's CDR3 is CASSYPVAGQETQYF. Written as DNA, the CDR3 is TGTGCCAGCAGCTACCCTGTCGCGGGCCAAGAGACCCAGTACTTC.

The chain uses TRBV9 and TRBJ1-1; possibly TRBD1 for D (6 bases). V lost 4 bases and J 8 bases, leaving 24 bases between the germline ends. The CDR3 spans 16 residues. Germline loops: CDR1 SGDLS, CDR2 YYNGEE. The CDR3 region has the DNA TGTGCCAGCAGCCCCTCATACAGGGATGGTCGGGAAGAAGCTTTCTTT. It specifies CASSPSYRDGREEAFF.

This chain links TRBV10-1 with TRBJ2-1; D is possibly TRBD2 (6 bases). Germline CDR1 and CDR2: WNHNN and SYGVQD (reference sequence). V was shortened by 5 bases and J by 7 bases, with 12 bases between the two germline ends. This CDR3 has 13 amino acids. The CDR3: CASSPYRGNEQFF. CDR3 nucleotide sequence: TGCGCCAGCAGTCCATACCGGGGGAATGAGCAGTTCTTC.

This sequence joins TRBV28 and TRBJ1-1; D not certain. The V and J ends lost 2 bases and 3 bases respectively, with 10 bases between them. The CDR3 loop spans 14 amino acids. Germline V lookup: CDR1 MDHEN, CDR2 SYDVKM. CDR3 sequence: CASSLRTGDTEAFF. The DNA of the CDR3 is TGTGCCAGCAGTTTACGGACTGGGGACACTGAAGCTTTCTTT.

The chain couples TRBV4-3 to TRBJ2-7, with D hard to call. The V gene's germline CDR1 is LGHNA and CDR2 YSLEER. The V end lost 0 bases, the J end lost 2 bases, and 11 bases lay between the germline ends. The length of the CDR3 is 15 residues. DNA for the CDR3: TGCGCCAGCAGCCAAGACAGGTTTCCTCCCTACGAGCAGTACTTC. Protein sequence: CASSQDRFPPYEQYF.

This chain connects TRBV27 to TRBJ2-5, with D unresolved. CDR1 and CDR2 (germline): MNHEY, SMNVEV (reference sequence). Deletions cut 5 bases from V and 4 bases from J, with 5 bases between. This CDR3 is built from 11 residues. This CDR3 reads CASSNRETQYF. The DNA for the CDR3 is TGTGCCAGCAGTAACAGAGAGACCCAGTACTTC.